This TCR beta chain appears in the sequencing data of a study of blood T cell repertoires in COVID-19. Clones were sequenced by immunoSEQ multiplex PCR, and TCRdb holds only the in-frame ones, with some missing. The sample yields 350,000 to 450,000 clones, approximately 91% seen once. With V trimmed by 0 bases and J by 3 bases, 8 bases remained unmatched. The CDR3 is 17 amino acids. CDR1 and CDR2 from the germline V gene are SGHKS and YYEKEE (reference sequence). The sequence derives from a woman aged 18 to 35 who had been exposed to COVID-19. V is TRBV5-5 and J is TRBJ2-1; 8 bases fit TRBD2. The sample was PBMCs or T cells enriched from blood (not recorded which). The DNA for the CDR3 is TGTGCCAGCAGCTTGGAAGCGGGGGTGGTATACTACAATGAGCAGTTCTTC. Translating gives CASSLEAGVVYYNEQFF.